Listed here are 8 T cell receptor beta chains from one sample, sequenced in a study of T cells after somatic rescue of genetic block. This table comes from immunoSEQ multiplex PCR, and its TCRdb copy is limited to in-frame clones, with some not included. The table lists fewer than 15,000 clones, around 67% of them singletons, with roughly 22% in the top ten. Sequenced sample: peripheral blood mononuclear cells (PBMCs). The receptors derive from a boy between 10 and 17 years old.

This chain joins TRBV6-1 and TRBJ1-1; 11 nucleotides agree with TRBD1. With V trimmed by 7 bases and J by 7 bases, 8 bases remained unmatched. The CDR3 loop spans 14 amino acids. The V gene's germline CDR1 is MNHNS and CDR2 SASEGT. The CDR3: CASTLGQGGFEAFF. The CDR3 DNA reads as TGTGCCAGCACCTTGGGACAGGGGGGATTTGAAGCTTTCTTT.

The rearrangement joins TRBV10-1 to TRBJ1-1, with D maybe TRBD1 (6 bases). V shed 6 bases and J shed 3 bases, with 17 bases lying between them. Germline-derived CDR1 and CDR2 are WNHNN and SYGVQD (reference sequence). The CDR3 is 15 residues long. CDR3 protein: CASSNGQWWDTEAFF. In DNA, the CDR3 is TGCGCCAGCAGCAACGGACAGTGGTGGGACACTGAAGCTTTCTTT.

The V gene is TRBV18, the J gene TRBJ2-3; D is ambiguous. Germline V gene data show CDR1 as KGHSH and CDR2 as LQKENI. The CDR3 covers 13 residues. The germline V and J ends were trimmed by 2 bases and 2 bases, with 5 bases remaining between them. This CDR3 is CASSPSVTDTQYF. The CDR3 DNA reads TGTGCCAGCTCACCAAGTGTCACAGATACGCAGTATTTT.

This clone appeared once. V is TRBV7-8 and J is TRBJ2-3, with D hard to call. V lost 6 bases and J 6 bases, leaving 10 bases between the germline ends. CDR3 length: 12 residues. From germline, CDR1 is SGHVS and CDR2 FQNEAQ. The CDR3 spells CASSSTSDTQYF. DNA for the CDR3: TGTGCCAGCAGTTCGACGAGCGATACGCAGTATTTT. Combining the CDR3 with reference TRBV7-8 and TRBJ2-3 gives the whole variable domain GAGVSQSPRYKVAKRGQDVALRCDPISGHVSLFWYQQALGQGPEFLTYFQNEAQLDKSGLPSDRFFAERPEGSVSTLKIQRTQQEDSAVYLCASSSTSDTQYFGPGTRLTVL.

The J gene is TRBJ2-5, the V gene TRBV18; D gene unclear. The CDR3 extends over 15 amino acids. Trimming stripped 5 bases from V and 0 bases from J, with 13 bases between. The germline gives CDR1 KGHSH, CDR2 LQKENI. DNA for the CDR3: TGTGCCAGCTCATCCTCTATTCTGTACCAAGAGACCCAGTACTTC. Protein sequence: CASSSSILYQETQYF.

This clone was counted between two and nine times. This rearrangement joins TRBV19 to TRBJ1-6, with D possibly TRBD1 on 5 matching bases. Germline V gene data show CDR1 as LNHDA and CDR2 as SQIVND (reference sequence). The CDR3 totals 15 residues. With 3 bases removed from V and 3 bases from J, the gap between germline ends came to 9 bases. CDR3 DNA sequence: TGTGCCAGTAGTATGGGCAGGGACTATAATTCACCCCTCCACTTT. Its translation is CASSMGRDYNSPLHF. Full variable domain (missing parts from reference TRBV19 and TRBJ1-6): DGGITQSPKYLFRKEGQNVTLSCEQNLNHDAMYWYRQDPGQGLRLIYYSQIVNDFQKGDIAEGYSVSREKKESFPLTVTSAQKNPTAFYLCASSMGRDYNSPLHFGNGTRLTVT.

The CDR3 is CASSPPGQGDYEQYF. CDR3 DNA sequence: TGTGCCAGCAGTCCACCGGGACAGGGAGACTACGAGCAGTACTTC. This rearrangement joins TRBV28 to TRBJ2-7; 9 bases agree with TRBD1. The CDR3 consists of 15 residues. Germline-derived CDR1 and CDR2 are MDHEN and SYDVKM. The V segment lost 5 bases and the J segment 3 bases; nucleotides outside the gene matches: 8.

On this clone: A read error may account for a junction end that differs from germline. This chain uses TRBV18 with TRBJ1-1; no definite D call. Germline V CDR1 and CDR2: KGHSH, LQKENI. CDR3 size: 14 residues. Here the CDR3 reads CASTPTELNTEAFF. The CDR3 DNA reads TGTGCCAGCACACCGACGGAATTGAACACTGAAGCTTTCTTT. Full variable domain (missing parts from reference TRBV18 and TRBJ1-1): NAGVMQNPRHLVRRRGQEARLRCSPMKGHSHVYWYRQLPEEGLKFMVYLQKENIIDESGMPKERFSAEFPKEGPSILRIQQVVRGDSAAYFCASTPTELNTEAFFGQGTRLTVV.